Detailed here is one T cell receptor (beta chain). The treatment: randomized to nivolumab then ipilimumab (arm A) or the reverse (arm B). DNA-damaging chemotherapy had not been given to any patient beforehand. Live CD3+CD8+ CD19− CD56− cells were sorted from PBMCs. The sample comes from a study of sequential checkpoint blockade in melanoma. In the study overall: Patients were randomized 1:1 to nivolumab-then-ipilimumab or ipilimumab-then-nivolumab first-line. After both sequences, patients received maintenance nivolumab.

Clones were sequenced by immunoSEQ multiplex PCR, and TCRdb holds only the in-frame ones, with some missing. This sample has some 11,000 clones, with about 78% found just once. The CDR3 is made up of 15 amino acids. J was trimmed by 5 bases and V by 10 bases; bases with no gene match: 13. Per germline, CDR1 MDHEN and CDR2 SYDVKM. Sequencing used CD8+ T cells sorted from blood (inferred from file names), obtained from a patient given nivolumab and ipilimumab in sequence. The TCR originated in a human donor with melanoma. The J gene is TRBJ2-1, the V gene TRBV28; 8 nucleotides match TRBD2. The CDR3 DNA follows: TGTGCCACTACGGGACTAGAGGTCGGCAACAATGAGCAGTTCTTC. This codes for CATTGLEVGNNEQFF.